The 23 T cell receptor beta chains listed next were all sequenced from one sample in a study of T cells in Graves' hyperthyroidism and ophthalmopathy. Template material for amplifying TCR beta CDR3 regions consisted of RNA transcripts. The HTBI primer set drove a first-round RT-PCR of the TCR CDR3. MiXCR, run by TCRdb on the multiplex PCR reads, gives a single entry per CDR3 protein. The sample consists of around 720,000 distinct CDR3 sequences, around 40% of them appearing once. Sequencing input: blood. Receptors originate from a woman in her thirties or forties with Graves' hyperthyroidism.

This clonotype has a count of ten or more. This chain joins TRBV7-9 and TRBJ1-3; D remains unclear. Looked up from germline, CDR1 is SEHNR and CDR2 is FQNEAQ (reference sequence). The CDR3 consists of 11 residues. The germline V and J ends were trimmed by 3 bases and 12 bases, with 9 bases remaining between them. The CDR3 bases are TGTGCCAGCAGCTTGGAGGGTGGCATATATTTT. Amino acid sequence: CASSLEGGIYF.

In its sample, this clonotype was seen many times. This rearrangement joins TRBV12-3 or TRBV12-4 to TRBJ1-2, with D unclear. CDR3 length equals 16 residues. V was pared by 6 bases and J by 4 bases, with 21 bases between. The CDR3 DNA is TGTGCCAGCAGCCTGTGGTCTCGTCGGCTGATCTATGGCTACACCTTC. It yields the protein CASSLWSRRLIYGYTF.

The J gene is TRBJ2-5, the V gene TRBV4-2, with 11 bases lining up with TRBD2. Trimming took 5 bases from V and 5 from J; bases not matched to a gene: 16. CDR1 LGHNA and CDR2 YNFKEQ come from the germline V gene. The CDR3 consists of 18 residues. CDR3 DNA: TGTGCCAGCAGCATACAGACTAGCGGGATGGGAGGGGCGGAGACCCAGTACTTC. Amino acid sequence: CASSIQTSGMGGAETQYF.

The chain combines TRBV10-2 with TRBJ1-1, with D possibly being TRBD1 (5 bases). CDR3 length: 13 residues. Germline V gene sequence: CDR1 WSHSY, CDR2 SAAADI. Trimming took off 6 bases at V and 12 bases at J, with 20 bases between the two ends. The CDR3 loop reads CASRARATGDPFF. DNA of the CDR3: TGCGCCAGCAGGGCCAGGGCCACTGGGGACCCTTTCTTT.

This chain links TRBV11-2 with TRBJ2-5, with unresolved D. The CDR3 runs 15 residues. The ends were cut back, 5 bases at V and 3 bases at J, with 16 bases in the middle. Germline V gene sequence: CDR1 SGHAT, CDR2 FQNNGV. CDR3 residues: CASSQLIPSKETQYF. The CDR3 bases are TGTGCCAGCAGCCAGTTGATCCCCAGCAAAGAGACCCAGTACTTC.

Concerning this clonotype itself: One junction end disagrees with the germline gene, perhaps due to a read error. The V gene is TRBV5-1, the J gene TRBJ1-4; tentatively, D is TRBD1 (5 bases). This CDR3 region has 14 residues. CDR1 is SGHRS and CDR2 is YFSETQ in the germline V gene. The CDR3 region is CASRVGRTNEKLLF. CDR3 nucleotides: TGCGCCAGCAGGGTAGGACGGACAAATGAAAAACTGCTTTTT.

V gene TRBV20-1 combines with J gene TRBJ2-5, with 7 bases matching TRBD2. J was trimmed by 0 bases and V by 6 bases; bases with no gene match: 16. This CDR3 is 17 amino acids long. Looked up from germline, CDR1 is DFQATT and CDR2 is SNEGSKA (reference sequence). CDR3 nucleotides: TGCAGTGCCGGGGGGAGGTCTGGGGCCCTCAACCAAGAGACCCAGTACTTC. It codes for CSAGGRSGALNQETQYF.

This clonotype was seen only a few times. The CDR3 DNA follows: TGTGCCAGTAGTATAGGGAATTTCCCCAGCGCTGGCTACACCTTC. Translating gives CASSIGNFPSAGYTF. This sequence joins TRBV19 and TRBJ1-2; no clear D gene. The CDR3 runs 15 residues. CDR1 and CDR2 (germline): LNHDA, SQIVND (reference sequence). V was clipped by 1 base and J by 7 bases, with 16 bases between them.

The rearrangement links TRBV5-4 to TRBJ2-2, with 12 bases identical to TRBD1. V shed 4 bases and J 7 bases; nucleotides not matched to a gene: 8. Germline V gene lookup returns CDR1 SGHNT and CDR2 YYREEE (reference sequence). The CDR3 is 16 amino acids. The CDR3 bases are TGTGCCAGCAGCATCGGGGACAGGGGGCGAGGCGGGGAGCTGTTTTTT. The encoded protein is CASSIGDRGRGGELFF.

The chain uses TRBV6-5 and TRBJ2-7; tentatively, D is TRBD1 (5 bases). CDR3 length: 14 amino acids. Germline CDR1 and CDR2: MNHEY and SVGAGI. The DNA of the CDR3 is TGTGTCTCCAGAAGGGGCCTGAGCTCCTACGAGCAGTACTTC. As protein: CVSRRGLSSYEQYF.

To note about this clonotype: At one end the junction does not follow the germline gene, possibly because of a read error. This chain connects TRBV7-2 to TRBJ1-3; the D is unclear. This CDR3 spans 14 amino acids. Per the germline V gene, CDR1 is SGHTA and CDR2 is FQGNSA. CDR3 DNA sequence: TGTGCTAGCAGCCAAGATAGGCGGGGAAACACCATATATTTT. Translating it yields CASSQDRRGNTIYF.

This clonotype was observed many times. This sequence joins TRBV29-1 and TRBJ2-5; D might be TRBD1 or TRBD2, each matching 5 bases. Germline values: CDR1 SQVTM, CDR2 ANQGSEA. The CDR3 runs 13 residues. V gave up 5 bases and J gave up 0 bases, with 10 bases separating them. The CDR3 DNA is TGCAGCGTTATGTGGGGGAACCAAGAGACCCAGTACTTC. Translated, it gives CSVMWGNQETQYF.

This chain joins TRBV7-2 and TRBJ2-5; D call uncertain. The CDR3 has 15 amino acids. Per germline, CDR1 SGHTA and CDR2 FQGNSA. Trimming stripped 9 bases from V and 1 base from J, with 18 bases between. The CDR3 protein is CASSIPGATQETQYF. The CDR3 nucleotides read TGTGCCAGTAGTATACCCGGCGCCACCCAAGAGACCCAGTACTTC.

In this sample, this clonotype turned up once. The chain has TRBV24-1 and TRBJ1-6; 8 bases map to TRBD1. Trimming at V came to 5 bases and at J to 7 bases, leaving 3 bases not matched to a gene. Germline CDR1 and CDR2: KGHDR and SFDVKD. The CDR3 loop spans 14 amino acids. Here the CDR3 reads CATSVGQANSPLHF. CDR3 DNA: TGTGCCACCAGTGTGGGACAGGCAAATTCACCCCTCCACTTT.

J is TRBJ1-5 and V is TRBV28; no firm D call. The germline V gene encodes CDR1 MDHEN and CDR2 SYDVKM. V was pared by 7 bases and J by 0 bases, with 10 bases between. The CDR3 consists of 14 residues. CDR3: CASTQGSSNQPQHF. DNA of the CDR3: TGTGCCAGCACCCAAGGGAGTAGCAATCAGCCCCAGCATTTT. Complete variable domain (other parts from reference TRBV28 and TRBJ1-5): DVKVTQSSRYLVKRTGEKVFLECVQDMDHENMFWYRQDPGLGLRLIYFSYDVKMKEKGDIPEGYSVSREKKERFSLILESASTNQTSMYLCASTQGSSNQPQHFGDGTRLSIL.

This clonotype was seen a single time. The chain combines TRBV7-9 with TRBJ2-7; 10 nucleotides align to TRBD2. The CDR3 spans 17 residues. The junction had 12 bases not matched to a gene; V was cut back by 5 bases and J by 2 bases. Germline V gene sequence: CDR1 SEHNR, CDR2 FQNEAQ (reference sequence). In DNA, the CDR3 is TGTGCCAGCAGCCCGACTGGCGCAGCGGGGGGGCCCTACGAGCAGTACTTC. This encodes CASSPTGAAGGPYEQYF.

In DNA form, the CDR3 reads TGTGCCAGCAGCGCCCTCTCGGATACGCAGTATTTT. It encodes CASSALSDTQYF. This sequence joins TRBV9 and TRBJ2-3; D is unresolved. The V end lost 3 bases, the J end lost 6 bases, and 8 bases lay between the germline ends. This CDR3 comprises 12 residues. Germline V gene data show CDR1 as SGDLS and CDR2 as YYNGEE.

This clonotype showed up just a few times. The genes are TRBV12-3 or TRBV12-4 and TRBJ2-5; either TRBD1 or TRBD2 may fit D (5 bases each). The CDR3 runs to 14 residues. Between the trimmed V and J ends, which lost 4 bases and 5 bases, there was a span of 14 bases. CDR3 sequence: CASSSGPLEETQYF. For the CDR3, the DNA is TGTGCCAGCAGTTCGGGACCGCTTGAGGAGACCCAGTACTTC.

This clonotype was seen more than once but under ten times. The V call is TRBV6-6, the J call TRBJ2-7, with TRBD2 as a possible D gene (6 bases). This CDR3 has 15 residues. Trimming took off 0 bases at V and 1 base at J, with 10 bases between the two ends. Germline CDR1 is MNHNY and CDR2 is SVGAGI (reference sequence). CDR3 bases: TGTGCCAGCAGTTACTCAGGAGGGCAATCCTACGAGCAGTACTTC. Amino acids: CASSYSGGQSYEQYF.

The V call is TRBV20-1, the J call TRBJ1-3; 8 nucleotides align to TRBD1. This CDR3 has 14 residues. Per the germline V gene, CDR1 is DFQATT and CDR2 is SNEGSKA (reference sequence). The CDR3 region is CRSIQGGLENTIYF. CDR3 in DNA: TGCAGGTCAATACAGGGGGGGTTAGAAAACACCATATATTTT.

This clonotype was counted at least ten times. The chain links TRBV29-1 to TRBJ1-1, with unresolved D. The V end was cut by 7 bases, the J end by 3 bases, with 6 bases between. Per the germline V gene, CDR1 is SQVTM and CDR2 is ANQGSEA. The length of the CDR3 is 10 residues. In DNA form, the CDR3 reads TGCAGCGCTGACCACACTGAAGCTTTCTTT. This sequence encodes CSADHTEAFF.

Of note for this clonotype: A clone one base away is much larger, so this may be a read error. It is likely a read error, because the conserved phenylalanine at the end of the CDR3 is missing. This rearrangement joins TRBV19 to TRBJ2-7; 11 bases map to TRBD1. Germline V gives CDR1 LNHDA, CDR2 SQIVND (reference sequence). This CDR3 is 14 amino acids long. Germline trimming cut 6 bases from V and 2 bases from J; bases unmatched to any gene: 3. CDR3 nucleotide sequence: TGTGCCAGTAGCGGGACAGGGGGGACCTACGAGCAGTACCTC. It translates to CASSGTGGTYEQYL.

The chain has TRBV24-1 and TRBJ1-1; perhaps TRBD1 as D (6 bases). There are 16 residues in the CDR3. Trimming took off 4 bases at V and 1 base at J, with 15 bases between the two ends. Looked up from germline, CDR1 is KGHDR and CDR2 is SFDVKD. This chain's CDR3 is CATSETGPVGNTEAFF. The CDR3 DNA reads TGTGCCACCAGTGAGACAGGCCCCGTCGGGAACACTGAAGCTTTCTTT.